One and the same sample provided the 24 T cell receptor beta chains below, sequenced in a study of T-cell reconstitution after alpha-beta-depleted transplantation in children. Molecular barcoding with unique molecular identifiers was used for the TCRbeta library. A single record per CDR3 protein comes from TCRdb applying MiXCR to the PCR reads. The table lists 400,000 to 500,000 distinct CDR3 sequences, around 9.9% of them singletons. This sample comprised PBMCs from the stem cell graft donor, obtained from the stem cell graft. These TCRs come from a human donor who donated a stem cell graft to a child with acute myeloid leukemia.

The chain joins TRBV25-1 to TRBJ2-1; 8 nucleotides line up with TRBD1. This CDR3 is built from 15 residues. Germline V gene lookup returns CDR1 MGHDK and CDR2 SYGVNS. Trimming cost V 1 base and J 5 bases; bases outside gene matches: 4. Written as DNA, the CDR3 is TGTGCCAGCAGTGAATCCTACAGGGGGAACAATGAGCAGTTCTTC. Encoded protein: CASSESYRGNNEQFF.

The chain joins TRBV20-1 to TRBJ1-2; TRBD1 matches at 10 bases. The CDR3 runs 15 residues. Germline CDR1 DFQATT, CDR2 SNEGSKA (reference sequence). The trim removed 4 bases at V and 4 bases at J, leaving 9 bases unmatched. The CDR3 DNA is TGCAGTGCTACCGGGACAGGGGAAGGGCCCTATGGCTACACCTTC. This sequence encodes CSATGTGEGPYGYTF.

CDR3 amino acids: CASSYGPEGDRETQYF. The CDR3 DNA reads as TGTGCCAGCAGTTACGGCCCCGAGGGGGATCGTGAGACCCAGTACTTC. The rearrangement joins TRBV6-5 to TRBJ2-5; tentative D call: TRBD1 (6 bases). Per germline, CDR1 MNHEY and CDR2 SVGAGI. Trimming cost V 2 bases and J 5 bases, with 18 bases left between them. CDR3 length equals 16 residues.

V and J are TRBV6-1 and TRBJ2-2, with D uncertain. This CDR3 contains 14 residues. Deletions cut 8 bases from V and 6 bases from J, with 16 bases between. CDR1 and CDR2 (germline): MNHNS, SASEGT. Here the CDR3 DNA reads TGTGCCAGCGGCCGGCACCCAGGATCCGGGGAGCTGTTTTTT. This codes for CASGRHPGSGELFF.

This clonotype turned up a few times. V is TRBV12-5 and J is TRBJ1-1; D possibly corresponds to TRBD1 (5 bases). V lost 3 bases and J 0 bases, leaving 20 bases between the germline ends. Germline V gives CDR1 LGHNT, CDR2 FRNRAP. This CDR3 contains 18 residues. The CDR3 DNA reads TGTGCTAGTGGTTTTGGGACGGAGAGAGGGAAGATGAACACTGAAGCTTTCTTT. Residues: CASGFGTERGKMNTEAFF.

CDR3 nucleotide sequence: TGTGCCAGCAGTTTGGGAGGATACTACGAGCAGTACGTC. The encoded protein is CASSLGGYYEQYV. The chain employs TRBV6-2 or TRBV6-3 and TRBJ2-7; D might be TRBD2 (6 bases). This CDR3 contains 13 residues. V lost 4 bases and J 3 bases, leaving 10 bases between the germline ends. Germline V lookup: CDR1 MNHEY, CDR2 SVGEGT.

This clonotype was observed a few times. This rearrangement joins TRBV3-1 to TRBJ1-2, with 7 bases that match TRBD1. The V segment lost 2 bases and the J segment 0 bases; nucleotides outside the gene matches: 6. The CDR3 is 16 amino acids. CDR1 and CDR2 from the germline V gene are LGHDT and YNNKEL (reference sequence). CDR3 residues: CASSQPSTGSNYGYTF. DNA for the CDR3: TGTGCCAGCAGCCAACCTTCGACAGGGTCTAACTATGGCTACACCTTC.

The rearrangement links TRBV3-1 to TRBJ2-1; 10 bases line up with TRBD2. This CDR3 comprises 15 residues. Per germline, CDR1 LGHDT and CDR2 YNNKEL (reference sequence). Unmatched junction bases numbered 7, after V lost 8 bases and J lost 3 bases. The CDR3 DNA sequence: TGTGCCAGCGGACGGACTAGCGGAGGCTACAATGAGCAGTTCTTC. This translates into CASGRTSGGYNEQFF.

The V gene is TRBV3-1, the J gene TRBJ2-7; TRBD1 or TRBD2 may be the D gene (5 bases each). V lost 3 bases to trimming and J lost 6 bases, with 6 bases between them. CDR3 length: 11 residues. Germline V gives CDR1 LGHDT, CDR2 YNNKEL (reference sequence). In nucleotides, the CDR3 is TGTGCCAGCAGCCACGGGACCGAGCAGTACGTC. It encodes CASSHGTEQYV.

This clonotype has a handful of counts. This sequence joins TRBV20-1 and TRBJ2-6; D not certain. The CDR3 has 16 residues. Trimming removed 6 bases at V and 0 bases at J, with 15 bases between. Germline CDR1 DFQATT, CDR2 SNEGSKA (reference sequence). CDR3 residues: CSAKALGSSGANVLTF. The CDR3 nucleotides are TGCAGTGCGAAAGCCCTGGGAAGCTCTGGGGCCAACGTCCTGACTTTC.

This clonotype was counted between two and nine times. The rearrangement joins TRBV20-1 to TRBJ1-5; D is undetermined. CDR3 length equals 14 residues. Germline V gene data show CDR1 as DFQATT and CDR2 as SNEGSKA (reference sequence). Trimming removed 5 bases at V and 0 bases at J, with 11 bases between. CDR3 sequence (DNA): TGCAGTGCTGAGAAGGGCGGTAGCAATCAGCCCCAGCATTTT. It specifies CSAEKGGSNQPQHF.

The sample holds a few counts of this clonotype. The rearrangement joins TRBV4-2 to TRBJ2-2, with TRBD2 matching over 9 bases. The CDR3 runs 16 residues. Germline trimming cut 4 bases from V and 4 bases from J; bases unmatched to any gene: 7. Per the germline V gene, CDR1 is LGHNA and CDR2 is YNFKEQ. CDR3 protein: CASSLEGGRVTGELFF. CDR3 sequence (DNA): TGTGCCAGCAGCCTGGAGGGCGGGAGGGTCACCGGGGAGCTGTTTTTT.

Many counts were recorded for this clonotype. This chain connects TRBV20-1 to TRBJ2-1, with D perhaps matching TRBD1 or TRBD2 (5 bases each). Trimming pared 6 bases from V and 7 bases from J, leaving 16 bases between. Germline CDR1 and CDR2: DFQATT and SNEGSKA (reference sequence). The CDR3 is made up of 13 amino acids. DNA for the CDR3: TGCAGTGCAACCGGGACCCTGAGTAATGAGCAGTTCTTC. The encoded protein is CSATGTLSNEQFF.

The chain has TRBV5-1 and TRBJ2-3; no clear D. Trimming removed 4 bases from V and 0 bases from J, with 12 bases in between. Germline values: CDR1 SGHRS, CDR2 YFSETQ. This CDR3 is 15 amino acids long. In nucleotides, the CDR3 is TGCGCCAGCAGCCCGCCCCTTCTTAGCACAGATACGCAGTATTTT. Amino acids: CASSPPLLSTDTQYF.

This clonotype came up a few times. This chain joins TRBV7-2 and TRBJ1-4; no clear D gene. Trimming stripped 3 bases from V and 5 bases from J, with 7 bases between. Germline CDR1 and CDR2: SGHTA and FQGNSA. The CDR3 runs to 13 residues. The CDR3: CASSLNPNEKLFF. The DNA of the CDR3 is TGTGCCAGCAGCTTGAACCCAAATGAAAAACTGTTTTTT.

There are a few counts of this clonotype. The CDR3 protein is CASSPEKRYQETQYF. In nucleotides, the CDR3 is TGCGCCAGCAGCCCAGAAAAGCGGTACCAAGAGACCCAGTACTTC. The J gene is TRBJ2-5, the V gene TRBV5-1; a possible D gene is TRBD2 (5 bases). Between the trimmed V and J ends, which lost 4 bases and 0 bases, there was a span of 13 bases. The CDR3 contains 15 residues. Germline V gives CDR1 SGHRS, CDR2 YFSETQ.

The table lists this clonotype with a few counts. V gene TRBV12-3 or TRBV12-4 combines with J gene TRBJ2-2; maybe TRBD2 (5 bases). The CDR3 has 18 amino acids. The V end lost 4 bases, the J end lost 7 bases, and 25 bases lay between the germline ends. CDR3 sequence reads: CASSSIELVGVLGGELFF. The CDR3 DNA reads TGTGCCAGCAGTTCCATAGAACTAGTCGGGGTTTTAGGCGGGGAGCTGTTTTTT.

This clonotype showed up just once. The chain has TRBV12-3 or TRBV12-4 and TRBJ2-3, with D possibly matching TRBD2 (6 bases). This CDR3 contains 14 residues. V dropped 10 bases and J dropped 5 bases, with 19 bases sitting between them. In nucleotides, the CDR3 is TGTGCCACTGGGCTCGCGGGAAACATAGATACGCAGTATTTT. Amino acid sequence: CATGLAGNIDTQYF.

This clonotype was detected many times. The chain joins TRBV29-1 to TRBJ2-1; perhaps TRBD2 as D (6 bases). Germline loops: CDR1 SQVTM, CDR2 ANQGSEA. The CDR3 length is 14 residues. The V gene lost 7 bases and the J gene lost 10 bases, with 23 bases spanning the gap. CDR3 sequence: CSAGAGLSSGEQFF. CDR3 nucleotides: TGCAGCGCCGGGGCGGGACTCTCCAGTGGGGAGCAGTTCTTC.

The J gene is TRBJ2-5, the V gene TRBV30; D may be TRBD1 (5 bases). V lost 4 bases and J lost 5, with 11 bases in between. Per the germline V gene, CDR1 is GTSNPN and CDR2 is SVGIG (reference sequence). The length of the CDR3 is 12 residues. The CDR3 region has the DNA TGTGCCTGGACCAGGGTCGGGGAGACCCAGTACTTC. This gives the protein CAWTRVGETQYF. Supplemented by reference TRBV30 and TRBJ2-5, the full variable domain reads SQTIHQWPATLVQPVGSPLSLECTVEGTSNPNLYWYRQAAGRGLQLLFYSVGIGQISSEVPQNLSASRPQDRQFILSSKKLLLSDSGFYLCAWTRVGETQYFGPGTRLLVL.

In this sample, this clonotype turned up a few times. This chain's CDR3 is CASSFPGAPGGTDTQYF. The CDR3 nucleotides read TGTGCCAGCAGCTTCCCCGGGGCCCCGGGGGGCACAGATACGCAGTATTTT. The gene calls are TRBV5-5 and TRBJ2-3; tentatively, D is TRBD2 (6 bases). CDR3 length: 17 amino acids. Germline assignment: CDR1 SGHKS and CDR2 YYEKEE (reference sequence). The V gene lost 2 bases and the J gene lost 1 base, with 17 bases spanning the gap.

This clonotype was detected ten times or more. This chain links TRBV6-6 with TRBJ2-2, with unresolved D. The CDR3 covers 13 residues. From germline, CDR1 is MNHNY and CDR2 SVGAGI (reference sequence). V was cut by 6 bases and J by 6 bases, with 11 bases left in between. The CDR3 coding sequence is TGTGCCAGCAGCACTCGGACGCCCGGGGAGCTGTTTTTT. It translates to CASSTRTPGELFF.

The sample holds a few counts of this clonotype. The gene calls are TRBV4-2 and TRBJ1-1; no definite D call. Germline lookup yields CDR1 LGHNA and CDR2 YNFKEQ. Trimming shortened V by 0 bases and J by 1 base, and 18 bases separated the two germline ends. CDR3 length: 18 amino acids. CDR3 sequence reads: CASSQDPPPSWGNTEAFF. Here the CDR3 DNA reads TGTGCCAGCAGCCAAGATCCACCCCCATCGTGGGGGAACACTGAAGCTTTCTTT.

This clonotype was detected a few times. The V gene is TRBV5-1, the J gene TRBJ2-2, with a possible D match to TRBD1 (6 bases). Trimming removed 2 bases at V and 0 bases at J, with 8 bases between. CDR1 SGHRS and CDR2 YFSETQ come from the germline V gene. The CDR3 consists of 15 residues. The chain's CDR3 is CASSFRQANTGELFF. The CDR3 bases are TGCGCCAGCAGCTTTCGACAGGCGAACACCGGGGAGCTGTTTTTT.